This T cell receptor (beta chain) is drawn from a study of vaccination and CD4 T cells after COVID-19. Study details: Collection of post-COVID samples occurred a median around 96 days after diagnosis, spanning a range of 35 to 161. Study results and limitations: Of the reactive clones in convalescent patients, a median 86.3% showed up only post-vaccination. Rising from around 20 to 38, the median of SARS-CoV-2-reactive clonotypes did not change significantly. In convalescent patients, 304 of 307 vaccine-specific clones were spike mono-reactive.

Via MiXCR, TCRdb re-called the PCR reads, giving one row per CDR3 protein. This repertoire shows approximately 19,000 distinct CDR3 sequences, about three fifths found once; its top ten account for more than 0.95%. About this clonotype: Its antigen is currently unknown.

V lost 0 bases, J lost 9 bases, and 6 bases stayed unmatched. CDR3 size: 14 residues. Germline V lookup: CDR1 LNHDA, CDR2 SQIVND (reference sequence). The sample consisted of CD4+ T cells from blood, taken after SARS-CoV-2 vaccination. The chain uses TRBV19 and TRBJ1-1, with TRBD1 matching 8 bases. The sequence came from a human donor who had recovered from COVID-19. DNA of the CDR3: TGTGCCAGTAGTATAGATCCTAGACAGGGGAAAGCTTTCTTT. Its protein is CASSIDPRQGKAFF.